This T cell receptor (beta chain) was captured in a study of shared clonotypes between healthy human individuals. Donors, without exception, were Caucasian adults residing in Nashville, Tennessee. The repertoire was sequenced with immunoSEQ multiplex PCR; TCRdb's copy has only in-frame clones and lacks some. The sample includes about 1 million clones, 75% of them seen just once. Germline assignment: CDR1 MGHRA and CDR2 YSYEKL. This CDR3 is 15 amino acids long. V lost 5 bases and J lost 6; bases outside the gene matches: 7. Input material: memory CD4+ T cells sorted from blood. Subset specified: CD45RA-negative fraction. The V call is TRBV4-1, the J call TRBJ2-1, with TRBD2 identical over 10 bases. The clonotype was recovered from a man in his late teens or twenties in good health. The CDR3 here is CASSGAGGARNEQFF. The CDR3 DNA follows: TGCGCCAGCAGCGGAGCGGGAGGGGCCCGCAATGAGCAGTTCTTC.